This T cell receptor (beta chain) was profiled in a study of cytomegalovirus exposure and HLA in healthy donors. Study conclusions and caveats: The sole available immune exposure information was CMV serostatus.

A multiplex PCR was run with 60 Vbeta primers and 13 Jbeta primers. Here immunoSEQ multiplex PCR was the method, and the copy in TCRdb shows in-frame clones only, minus some. This sample yields 150,000 or so clones, of which around 74% are seen a single time; more than 3.5% belongs to the top ten. Worth noting for this clone: What it recognizes is unknown.

In germline, CDR1 is MGHRA, CDR2 YSYEKL. This CDR3 has 14 amino acids. Trimming shortened V by 2 bases and J by 2 bases, and 9 bases separated the two germline ends. This receptor was taken from a man aged 18 to 29 in good health and CMV-seropositive. The sequencing sample was made of PBMCs. V is TRBV4-1 and J is TRBJ1-1; D gene uncertain. CDR3 sequence (DNA): TGCGCCAGCAGCCAACGAATAGATAACACTGAAGCTTTCTTT. Translating it yields CASSQRIDNTEAFF.